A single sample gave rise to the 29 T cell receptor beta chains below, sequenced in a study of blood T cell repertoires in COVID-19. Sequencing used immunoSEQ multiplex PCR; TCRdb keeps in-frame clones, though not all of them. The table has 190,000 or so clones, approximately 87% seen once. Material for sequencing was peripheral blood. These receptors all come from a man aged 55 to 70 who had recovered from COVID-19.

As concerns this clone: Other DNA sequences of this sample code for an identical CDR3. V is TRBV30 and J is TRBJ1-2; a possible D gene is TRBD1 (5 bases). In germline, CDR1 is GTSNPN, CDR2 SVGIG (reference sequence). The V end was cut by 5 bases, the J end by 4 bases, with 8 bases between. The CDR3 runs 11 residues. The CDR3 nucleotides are TGTGCCTGGGCTACAGGCTATGGCTACACCTTC. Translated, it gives CAWATGYGYTF.

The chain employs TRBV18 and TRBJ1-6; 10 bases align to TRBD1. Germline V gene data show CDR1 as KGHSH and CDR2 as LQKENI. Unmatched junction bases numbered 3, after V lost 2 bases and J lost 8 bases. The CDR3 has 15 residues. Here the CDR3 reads CASSPMGTGDSPLHF. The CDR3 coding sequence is TGTGCCAGCTCACCAATGGGGACAGGGGATTCACCCCTCCACTTT.

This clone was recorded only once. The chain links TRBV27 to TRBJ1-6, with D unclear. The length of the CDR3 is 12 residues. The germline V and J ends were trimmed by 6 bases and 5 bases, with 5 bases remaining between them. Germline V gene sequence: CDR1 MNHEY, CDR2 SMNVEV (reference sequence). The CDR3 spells CASRENNSPLHF. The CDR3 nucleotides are TGTGCCAGCAGGGAGAATAATTCACCCCTCCACTTT.

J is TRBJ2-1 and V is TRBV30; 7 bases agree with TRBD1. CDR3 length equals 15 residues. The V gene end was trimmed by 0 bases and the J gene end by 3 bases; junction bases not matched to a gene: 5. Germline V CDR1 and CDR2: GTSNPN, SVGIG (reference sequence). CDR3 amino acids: CAWSVFRGLYNEQFF. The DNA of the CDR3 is TGTGCCTGGAGTGTATTTAGGGGGCTCTACAATGAGCAGTTCTTC.

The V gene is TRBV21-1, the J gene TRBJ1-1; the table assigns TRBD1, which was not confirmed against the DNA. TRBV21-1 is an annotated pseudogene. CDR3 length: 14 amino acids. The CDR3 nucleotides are TGTGCCAGCAGCTCACCAGGGCCCCACACTGAAGCTTTCTTT. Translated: CASSSPGPHTEAFF.

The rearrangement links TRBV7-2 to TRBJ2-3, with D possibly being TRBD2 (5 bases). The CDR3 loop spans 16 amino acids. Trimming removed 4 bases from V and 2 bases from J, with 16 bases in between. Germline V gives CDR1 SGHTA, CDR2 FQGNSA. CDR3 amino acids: CASSSWTPIDTDTQYF. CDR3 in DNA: TGTGCCAGCAGCTCCTGGACTCCGATTGACACAGATACGCAGTATTTT.

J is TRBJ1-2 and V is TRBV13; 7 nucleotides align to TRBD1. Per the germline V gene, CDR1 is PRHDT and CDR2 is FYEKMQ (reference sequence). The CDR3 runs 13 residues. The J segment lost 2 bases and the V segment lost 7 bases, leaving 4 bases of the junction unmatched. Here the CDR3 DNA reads TGTGCCAGCAAGGGGGCAGGGAACTATGGCTACACCTTC. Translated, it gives CASKGAGNYGYTF.

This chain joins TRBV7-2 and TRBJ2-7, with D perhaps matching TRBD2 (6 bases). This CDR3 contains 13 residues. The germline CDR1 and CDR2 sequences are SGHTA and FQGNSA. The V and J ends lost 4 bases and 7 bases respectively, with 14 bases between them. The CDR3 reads CASSSSWSGEQYF. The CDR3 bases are TGTGCCAGCAGCTCCTCTTGGAGCGGGGAGCAGTACTTC.

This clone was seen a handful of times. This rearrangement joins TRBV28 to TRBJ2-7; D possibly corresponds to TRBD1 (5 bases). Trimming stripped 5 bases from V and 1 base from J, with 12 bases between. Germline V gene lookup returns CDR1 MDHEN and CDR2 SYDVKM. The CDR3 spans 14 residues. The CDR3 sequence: CASSPPAGSYEQYF. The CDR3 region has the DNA TGTGCCAGCAGTCCACCGGCAGGGTCCTACGAGCAGTACTTC.

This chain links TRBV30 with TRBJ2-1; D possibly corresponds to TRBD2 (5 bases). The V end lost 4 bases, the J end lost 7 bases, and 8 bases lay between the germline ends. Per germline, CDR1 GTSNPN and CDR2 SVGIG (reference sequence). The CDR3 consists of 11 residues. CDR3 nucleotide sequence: TGTGCCTGGAATGGCGGGAATGAGCAGTTCTTC. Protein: CAWNGGNEQFF.

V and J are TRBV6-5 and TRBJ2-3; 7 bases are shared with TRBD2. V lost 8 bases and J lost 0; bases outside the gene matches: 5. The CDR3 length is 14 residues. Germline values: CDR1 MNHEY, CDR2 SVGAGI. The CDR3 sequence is CASLRDYSTDTQYF. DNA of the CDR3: TGTGCCAGCTTACGGGACTATAGCACAGATACGCAGTATTTT.

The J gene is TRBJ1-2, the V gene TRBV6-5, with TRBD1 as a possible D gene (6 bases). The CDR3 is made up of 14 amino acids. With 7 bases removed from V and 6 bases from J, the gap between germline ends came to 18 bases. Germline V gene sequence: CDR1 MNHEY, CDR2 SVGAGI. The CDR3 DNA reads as TGTGCCAGCACGCAGTACAACACAGGGAATGGCTACACCTTC. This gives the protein CASTQYNTGNGYTF.

CDR3 in amino acids: CASSLVRGTDTQYF. DNA for the CDR3: TGTGCCAGCAGTTTGGTCAGGGGCACAGATACGCAGTATTTT. This rearrangement joins TRBV27 to TRBJ2-3; possible D gene TRBD1, 5 bases. The CDR3 length is 14 residues. The V end was cut by 3 bases, the J end by 1 base, with 8 bases between. From germline, CDR1 is MNHEY and CDR2 SMNVEV (reference sequence).

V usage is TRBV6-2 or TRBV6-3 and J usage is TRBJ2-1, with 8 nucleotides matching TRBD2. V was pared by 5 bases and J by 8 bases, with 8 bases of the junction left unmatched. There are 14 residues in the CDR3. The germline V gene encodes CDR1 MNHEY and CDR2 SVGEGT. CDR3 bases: TGTGCCAGCAGTGGAGCGGGAGTAATCCATGAGCAGTTCTTC. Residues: CASSGAGVIHEQFF.

DNA for the CDR3: TGCGCCAGCAGCCCAGACAGGGTAGGGGGGAACACTGAAGCTTTCTTT. Translation gives CASSPDRVGGNTEAFF. The rearrangement links TRBV5-1 to TRBJ1-1; the match to TRBD1 covers 7 bases. The CDR3 is 16 amino acids. Germline CDR1 reads SGHRS; CDR2 reads YFSETQ. V was clipped by 4 bases and J by 1 base; unmatched bases: 10.

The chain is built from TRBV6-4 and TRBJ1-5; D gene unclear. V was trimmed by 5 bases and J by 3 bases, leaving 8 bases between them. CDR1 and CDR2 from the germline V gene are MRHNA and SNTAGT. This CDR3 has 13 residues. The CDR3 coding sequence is TGTGCCAGCAGTTATAGCATCAATCAGCCCCAGCATTTT. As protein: CASSYSINQPQHF.

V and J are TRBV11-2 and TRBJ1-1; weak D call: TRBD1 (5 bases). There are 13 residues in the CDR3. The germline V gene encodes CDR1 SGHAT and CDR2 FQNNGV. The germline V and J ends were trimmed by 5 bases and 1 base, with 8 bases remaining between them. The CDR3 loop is CASSTQGNTEAFF. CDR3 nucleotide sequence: TGTGCCAGCAGCACCCAGGGGAACACTGAAGCTTTCTTT.

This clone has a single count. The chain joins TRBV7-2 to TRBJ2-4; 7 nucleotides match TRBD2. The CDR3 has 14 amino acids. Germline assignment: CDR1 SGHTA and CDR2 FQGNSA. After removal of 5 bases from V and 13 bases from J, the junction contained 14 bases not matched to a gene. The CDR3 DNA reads TGTGCCAGCAGCCCAGAGGGTGGGAGGGGCTGGCAGTACTTC. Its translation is CASSPEGGRGWQYF.

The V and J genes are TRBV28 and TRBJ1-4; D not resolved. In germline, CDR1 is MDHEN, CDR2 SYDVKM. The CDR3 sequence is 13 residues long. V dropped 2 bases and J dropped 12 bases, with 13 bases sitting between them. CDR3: CASSLGLSPQLFF. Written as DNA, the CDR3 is TGTGCCAGCAGTTTAGGCCTGTCTCCGCAACTGTTTTTT. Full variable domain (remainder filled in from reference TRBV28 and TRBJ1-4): DVKVTQSSRYLVKRTGEKVFLECVQDMDHENMFWYRQDPGLGLRLIYFSYDVKMKEKGDIPEGYSVSREKKERFSLILESASTNQTSMYLCASSLGLSPQLFFGSGTQLSVL.

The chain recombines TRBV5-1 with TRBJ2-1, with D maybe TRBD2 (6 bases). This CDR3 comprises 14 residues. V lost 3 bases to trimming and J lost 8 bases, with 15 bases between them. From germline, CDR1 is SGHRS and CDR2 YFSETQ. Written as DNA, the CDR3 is TGCGCCAGCAGCTACCGCGGGCGCGGGGATGAGCAGTTCTTC. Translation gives CASSYRGRGDEQFF.

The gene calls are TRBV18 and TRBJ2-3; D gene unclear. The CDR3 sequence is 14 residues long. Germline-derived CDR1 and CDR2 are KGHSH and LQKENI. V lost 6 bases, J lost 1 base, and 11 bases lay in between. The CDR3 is CASSPPSRTDTQYF. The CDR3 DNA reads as TGTGCCAGCTCCCCGCCAAGCCGCACAGATACGCAGTATTTT.

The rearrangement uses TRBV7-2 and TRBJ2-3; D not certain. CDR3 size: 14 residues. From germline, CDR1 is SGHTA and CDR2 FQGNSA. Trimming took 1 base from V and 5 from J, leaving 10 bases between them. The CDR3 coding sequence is TGTGCCAGCAGCTTAGGCCCCCCCGGAGATACGCAGTATTTT. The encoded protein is CASSLGPPGDTQYF.

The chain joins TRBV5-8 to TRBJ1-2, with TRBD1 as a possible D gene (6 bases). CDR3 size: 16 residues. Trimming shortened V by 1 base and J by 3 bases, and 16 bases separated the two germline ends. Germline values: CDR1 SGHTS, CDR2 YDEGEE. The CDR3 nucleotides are TGTGCCAGCAGCTTGAAGGGGGACACCAGCCACTATGGCTACACCTTC. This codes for CASSLKGDTSHYGYTF.

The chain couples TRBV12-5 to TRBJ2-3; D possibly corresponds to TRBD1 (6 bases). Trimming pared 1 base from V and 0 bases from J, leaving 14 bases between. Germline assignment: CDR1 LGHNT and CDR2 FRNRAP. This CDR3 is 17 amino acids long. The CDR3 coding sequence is TGTGCTAGTGGTTTGGACCCAGGGGCGCTTAGCACAGATACGCAGTATTTT. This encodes CASGLDPGALSTDTQYF.

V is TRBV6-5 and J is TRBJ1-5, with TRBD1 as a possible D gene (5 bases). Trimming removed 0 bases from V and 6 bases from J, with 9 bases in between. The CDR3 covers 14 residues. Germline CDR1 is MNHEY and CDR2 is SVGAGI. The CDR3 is CASSYSGVGQPQHF. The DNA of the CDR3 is TGTGCCAGCAGTTACTCAGGGGTGGGTCAGCCCCAGCATTTT.

In DNA form, the CDR3 reads TGTGCCAGCAGCTTAGAAGTGCCGGGAGGCTACACCTTC. Translation gives CASSLEVPGGYTF. The genes are TRBV11-2 and TRBJ1-2; no definite D call. Germline assignment: CDR1 SGHAT and CDR2 FQNNGV. This CDR3 is 13 amino acids long. V dropped 0 bases and J dropped 8 bases, with 10 bases sitting between them.

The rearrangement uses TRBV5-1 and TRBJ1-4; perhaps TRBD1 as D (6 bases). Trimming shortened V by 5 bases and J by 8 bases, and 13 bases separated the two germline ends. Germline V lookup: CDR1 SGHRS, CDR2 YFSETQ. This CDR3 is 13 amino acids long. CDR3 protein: CASRSGDEEKLFF. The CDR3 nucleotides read TGCGCCAGCAGGTCAGGGGATGAGGAAAAACTGTTTTTT.

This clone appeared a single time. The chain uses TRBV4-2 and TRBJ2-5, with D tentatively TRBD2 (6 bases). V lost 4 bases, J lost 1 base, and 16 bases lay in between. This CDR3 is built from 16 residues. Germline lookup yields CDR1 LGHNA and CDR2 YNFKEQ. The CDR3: CASSRRSISGQETQYF. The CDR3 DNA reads TGTGCCAGCAGCCGGCGCTCAATTAGCGGCCAAGAGACCCAGTACTTC.

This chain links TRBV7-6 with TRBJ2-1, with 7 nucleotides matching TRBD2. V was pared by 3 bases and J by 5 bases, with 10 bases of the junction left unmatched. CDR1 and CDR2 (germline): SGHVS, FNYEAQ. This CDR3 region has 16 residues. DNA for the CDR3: TGTGCCAGCAGCTTGTTGGCGGGGGACCTCAACAATGAGCAGTTCTTC. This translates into CASSLLAGDLNNEQFF.